This T cell receptor (beta chain) was sequenced during a study of cytomegalovirus exposure and HLA in healthy donors. Study information: Among about 400 genotyped donors, approximately 80% fell in the Caucasian-associated ancestry cluster.

As concerns this clone: Its antigen is unidentified.

Study-level results: Productive rates of about 90% or about 30% were seen for most TCR beta V segments in an earlier analysis.

V was trimmed by 2 bases and J by 6 bases, leaving 3 bases between them. Germline V gene lookup returns CDR1 MDHEN and CDR2 SYDVKM. This CDR3 has 11 amino acids. Vbeta (60) and Jbeta (13) primers were used in the PCR. Clones were sequenced by immunoSEQ multiplex PCR, and TCRdb holds only the in-frame ones, with some missing. The repertoire holds some 100,000 clones, with about 80% as singletons. The sequenced sample was PBMCs. This receptor was obtained from a man aged 35 to 55 in good health and CMV-seronegative. The chain links TRBV28 to TRBJ2-3; no clear D. The CDR3 loop reads CASSLADTQYF. The CDR3 DNA follows: TGTGCCAGCAGTTTAGCGGATACGCAGTATTTT.